This T cell receptor (beta chain) emerged from a study of early T cells in non-severe SARS-CoV-2 infection. TCRdb used MiXCR to reprocess the 5' RACE reads, holding one entry per CDR3 protein. The data contain tens of thousands of distinct CDR3 sequences, 5.5% to 8% of them singletons. The germline gives CDR1 SEHNR, CDR2 FQNEAQ (reference sequence). The CDR3 covers 14 residues. V lost 6 bases to trimming and J lost 4 bases, with 15 bases between them. This clonotype was obtained from an adult who was a healthcare worker with PCR-confirmed SARS-CoV-2 infection or an uninfected control (not recorded which). Sequenced: whole blood. The genes are TRBV7-9 and TRBJ1-1; D gene uncertain. CDR3 amino acids: CASSHRKEGTEAFF. CDR3 bases: TGTGCCAGCAGTCACCGGAAGGAGGGCACTGAAGCTTTCTTT.